The next 23 T cell receptor beta chains were all read from a single sample in a study of neurological immune-mediated disorders. TCRdb re-called the 5' RACE reads with MiXCR, one entry per CDR3 protein. The data hold 55,000 to 85,000 distinct CDR3 sequences, with 3.2% observed a single time. The specimen was PBMCs. Receptor source: a woman in her forties or fifties with multiple sclerosis.

This clonotype was seen repeatedly, ten times or more. V and J are TRBV15 and TRBJ1-1; TRBD1 might be the D (6 bases). The V end lost 1 base, the J end lost 8 bases, and 14 bases lay between the germline ends. This CDR3 is 14 amino acids long. Germline-derived CDR1 and CDR2 are LNHNV and YYDKDF (reference sequence). CDR3 sequence (DNA): TGTGCCACCAGCAGAGGAGGGGGGCCCAAGGAAGCTTTCTTT. Its protein product is CATSRGGGPKEAFF.

This clonotype has ten or more counts. The rearrangement joins TRBV7-9 to TRBJ1-4; D is ambiguous. CDR3 length equals 11 residues. Per the germline V gene, CDR1 is SEHNR and CDR2 is FQNEAQ (reference sequence). Deletions cut 5 bases from V and 5 bases from J, with 3 bases between. The CDR3 sequence: CASSPNEKLFF. As DNA, the CDR3 is TGTGCCAGCAGCCCCAATGAAAAACTGTTTTTT.

This clonotype was counted many times. The chain combines TRBV2 with TRBJ1-3; D possibly corresponds to TRBD1 (6 bases). CDR3 length: 14 amino acids. V shed 2 bases and J shed 4 bases, with 9 bases lying between them. Germline V gene data show CDR1 as SNHLY and CDR2 as FYNNEI. The CDR3, as DNA: TGTGCCAGCAGTGAACACAGGGCAGGAAACACCATATATTTT. Protein sequence: CASSEHRAGNTIYF.

This clonotype was recorded at least ten times. The chain combines TRBV20-1 with TRBJ1-2; 7 positions match TRBD1. CDR1 and CDR2 (germline): DFQATT, SNEGSKA (reference sequence). The J segment lost 4 bases and the V segment lost 3 bases, leaving 8 bases of the junction unmatched. The CDR3 runs to 14 residues. CDR3 sequence: CSASRQGLGYGYTF. The CDR3, as DNA: TGCAGTGCTAGTCGACAGGGTCTGGGCTATGGCTACACCTTC.

Worth noting for this clonotype: A read error may be the cause here, since a much bigger clone is one base away. The rearrangement links TRBV20-1 to TRBJ2-4; a weak D match, TRBD2 (5 bases). Trimming removed 3 bases from V and 3 bases from J, with 12 bases in between. Per the germline V gene, CDR1 is DFQATT and CDR2 is SNEGSKA (reference sequence). This CDR3 comprises 14 residues. CDR3 sequence: CSARRQLDKNIQYF. CDR3 bases: TGCAGTGCTAGGAGACAACTAGACAAAAACATTCAGTACTTC.

This clonotype was picked up many times. Here the CDR3 reads CASSPNRDGSYTF. The CDR3 bases are TGCGCCAGCAGCCCAAATCGGGACGGTTCCTACACCTTC. The rearrangement links TRBV5-1 to TRBJ1-2; the D gene is possibly TRBD1 (5 bases). The germline V gene has CDR1 SGHRS and CDR2 YFSETQ. The CDR3 loop spans 13 amino acids. V gave up 4 bases and J gave up 10 bases, with 17 bases separating them.

This clonotype has a count of ten or more. The gene calls are TRBV3-1 and TRBJ1-6; 9 bases match TRBD1. Germline V gene data show CDR1 as LGHDT and CDR2 as YNNKEL (reference sequence). The CDR3 sequence is 18 residues long. Unmatched junction bases numbered 17, after V lost 4 bases and J lost 10 bases. The CDR3 loop is CASSRPPGGTGKNSPLHF. CDR3 DNA: TGTGCCAGCAGCCGCCCTCCGGGGGGGACAGGGAAGAACTCACCCCTCCACTTT.

At least ten counts were recorded for this clonotype. The rearrangement uses TRBV7-9 and TRBJ2-2; D is perhaps TRBD1 (6 bases). This CDR3 is 14 amino acids long. V shed 5 bases and J shed 5 bases, with 12 bases lying between them. Germline V gene sequence: CDR1 SEHNR, CDR2 FQNEAQ (reference sequence). As DNA, the CDR3 is TGTGCCAGCAGCCGGGACACTCCTACCGGGGAGCTGTTTTTT. Translation gives CASSRDTPTGELFF. Filled out from reference TRBV7-9 and TRBJ2-2, the complete variable domain reads DTGVSQNPRHKITKRGQNVTFRCDPISEHNRLYWYRQTLGQGPEFLTYFQNEAQLEKSRLLSDRFSAERPKGSFSTLEIQRTEQGDSAMYLCASSRDTPTGELFFGEGSRLTVL.

At least ten counts were recorded for this clonotype. V and J are TRBV20-1 and TRBJ1-1, with D perhaps TRBD1 (6 bases). Trimming stripped 2 bases from V and 7 bases from J, with 20 bases between. The CDR3 totals 15 residues. CDR1 and CDR2 from the germline V gene are DFQATT and SNEGSKA (reference sequence). The CDR3 nucleotides read TGCAGTGCTAGAAGACTCGGGGGCCTAAAGGTTGAAGCTTTCTTT. Translating gives CSARRLGGLKVEAFF.

At least ten counts were recorded for this clonotype. V and J are TRBV6-6 and TRBJ1-1; D not certain. Trimming removed 2 bases at V and 0 bases at J, with 7 bases between. This CDR3 is built from 14 residues. Germline V gives CDR1 MNHNY, CDR2 SVGAGI (reference sequence). Here the CDR3 reads CASSYGVMNTEAFF. CDR3 sequence (DNA): TGTGCCAGCAGTTACGGGGTGATGAACACTGAAGCTTTCTTT.

This clonotype was recorded at least ten times. This chain links TRBV5-1 with TRBJ2-2, with 11 bases matching TRBD2. CDR1 and CDR2 from the germline V gene are SGHRS and YFSETQ. The CDR3 loop spans 15 amino acids. J lost 4 bases, V lost 1 base, and 0 bases had no gene match. The CDR3 loop reads CASSLLAGGTGELFF. The CDR3 DNA is TGCGCCAGCAGCTTGCTAGCGGGAGGCACCGGGGAGCTGTTTTTT.

With respect to this clonotype: Here the CDR3 omits its conserved ending phenylalanine or tryptophan, so a read error is the likely source. This chain joins TRBV6-2 or TRBV6-3 and TRBJ2-6; either TRBD1 or TRBD2 may supply D (6 bases each). Germline-derived CDR1 and CDR2 are MNHEY and SVGEGT. There are 15 residues in the CDR3. CDR3: CASSKRGLGAKVLTI. The CDR3 nucleotides are TGTGCCAGCAGCAAACGGGGGCTTGGGGCCAAAGTCCTGACTATC.

A few counts support this clonotype. This sequence joins TRBV5-1 and TRBJ2-7; TRBD2 is a possible D gene (6 bases). The CDR3 loop spans 14 amino acids. Deletions cut 2 bases from V and 0 bases from J, with 9 bases between. The V gene's germline CDR1 is SGHRS and CDR2 YFSETQ. The CDR3 coding sequence is TGCGCCAGCAGCTTTCAAGCGGGCTCCTACGAGCAGTACTTC. This gives the protein CASSFQAGSYEQYF.

The sample holds many counts of this clonotype. The genes are TRBV7-2 and TRBJ1-2; D is unresolved. Germline CDR1 reads SGHTA; CDR2 reads FQGNSA. This CDR3 region has 10 residues. V lost 5 bases to trimming and J lost 5 bases, with 3 bases between them. The CDR3 bases are TGTGCCAGCAGCCAATATGGCTACACCTTC. Protein product: CASSQYGYTF.

The chain carries TRBV9 and TRBJ1-4; no definite D call. CDR3 length: 14 amino acids. The V end was cut by 9 bases, the J end by 3 bases, with 15 bases between. The germline CDR1 and CDR2 sequences are SGDLS and YYNGEE. CDR3 protein: CAILDSISNEKLFF. The DNA of the CDR3 is TGTGCCATCTTGGATTCCATTTCTAATGAAAAACTGTTTTTT.

Ten or more counts support this clonotype. V gene TRBV29-1 combines with J gene TRBJ1-5; 8 bases match TRBD1. The CDR3 covers 13 residues. The V and J ends lost 3 bases and 6 bases, in that order; junction bases with no gene match: 4. The germline CDR1 and CDR2 sequences are SQVTM and ANQGSEA. The CDR3 region is CSVEDREPQPQHF. The CDR3 DNA is TGCAGCGTTGAGGACAGGGAACCTCAGCCCCAGCATTTT. Supplemented by reference TRBV29-1 and TRBJ1-5, the full variable domain reads SAVISQKPSRDICQRGTSLTIQCQVDSQVTMMFWYRQQPGQSLTLIATANQGSEATYESGFVIDKFPISRPNLTFSTLTVSNMSPEDSSIYLCSVEDREPQPQHFGDGTRLSIL.

This clonotype was recorded at least ten times. In DNA form, the CDR3 reads TGTGCCAGCAGTTACCCCAATTCGACTAGCGGGAGGTCGAACACCGGGGAGCTGTTTTTT. This sequence encodes CASSYPNSTSGRSNTGELFF. This chain joins TRBV6-8 and TRBJ2-2, with 13 bases identical to TRBD2. Trimming removed 2 bases from V and 0 bases from J; junction bases left unmatched: 9. This CDR3 spans 20 amino acids. The germline CDR1 and CDR2 sequences are MNHGY and SAAAGT.

This clonotype was seen only a few times. This chain links TRBV7-6 with TRBJ2-7, with D unresolved. The CDR3 contains 12 residues. Per germline, CDR1 SGHVS and CDR2 FNYEAQ. Trimming cost V 2 bases and J 9 bases, with 11 bases left between them. This CDR3 is CASSLSVEAQYF. As DNA, the CDR3 is TGTGCCAGCAGCTTAAGTGTAGAAGCGCAGTACTTC.

There are many counts of this clonotype. The chain recombines TRBV5-1 with TRBJ2-7, with 9 bases that match TRBD2. Trimming took 0 bases from V and 5 from J; bases not matched to a gene: 6. Per germline, CDR1 SGHRS and CDR2 YFSETQ. The CDR3 totals 15 residues. The CDR3: CASSLVISGSNEQYF. In DNA form, the CDR3 reads TGCGCCAGCAGCTTGGTCATTAGCGGGAGTAACGAGCAGTACTTC.

This clonotype was seen at least ten times. The CDR3 DNA reads as TGTGCCATCGGTACCGGTGGAACCGGGGGAGAGACCCAGTACTTC. This gives the protein CAIGTGGTGGETQYF. The V call is TRBV10-3, the J call TRBJ2-5, with a tentative D call TRBD2 (6 bases). Trimming took off 8 bases at V and 4 bases at J, with 20 bases between the two ends. Germline values: CDR1 ENHRY, CDR2 SYGVKD. The CDR3 sequence is 15 residues long.

This clonotype was counted many times. J is TRBJ1-1 and V is TRBV20-1; TRBD1 matches 7 bases. This CDR3 comprises 12 residues. CDR1 is DFQATT, CDR2 SNEGSKA, per germline (reference sequence). Trimming at V came to 5 bases and at J to 4 bases, leaving 4 bases not matched to a gene. The DNA for the CDR3 is TGCAGTGCTGACAGGGTCGGCACTGAAGCTTTCTTT. Protein: CSADRVGTEAFF.

This clonotype occurred many times. The gene calls are TRBV15 and TRBJ1-4; 7 bases are a match to TRBD1. V lost 4 bases to trimming and J lost 3 bases; unmatched junction nucleotides: 2. The CDR3 length is 14 residues. The germline CDR1 and CDR2 sequences are LNHNV and YYDKDF (reference sequence). The CDR3 protein is CATSMTGSNEKLFF. CDR3 DNA sequence: TGTGCCACCAGCATGACAGGGTCTAATGAAAAACTGTTTTTT.

This clonotype was counted many times. V is TRBV15 and J is TRBJ2-7, with D uncertain. Per germline, CDR1 LNHNV and CDR2 YYDKDF (reference sequence). The CDR3 covers 13 residues. Trimming left V 8 bases short and J 1 base short, with 12 bases between. The CDR3 region is CATSRYGSYEQYF. The CDR3, as DNA: TGTGCCACCTCGCGGTATGGATCCTACGAGCAGTACTTC.